The subject of this entry is one T cell receptor (beta chain). In the original workflow: Researchers report that nucleated cell counts were estimated from reference gene primer amplification. Libraries were prepared by immunoSEQ multiplex PCR; TCRdb keeps only in-frame clonotypes and omits some of them. That table supplies the V and J calls and clone size; D and trimming were determined from the DNA. The sample lists about 77,000 clones, about 88% occurring once. Germline values: CDR1 SGHRS, CDR2 YFSETQ. V was clipped by 2 bases and J by 8 bases; unmatched bases: 6. The CDR3 consists of 15 residues. The data derive from a study of blood T cell repertoires in COVID-19. About the study: Samples came from the United States, Italy and Spain, spanning acute and convalescent COVID-19. PBMCs, B-cell-depleted T cells, or T cells provided the cDNA or gDNA that made up the material.

This TCR was sampled from a woman at least 80 years old with active or convalescent COVID-19. The chain combines TRBV5-1 with TRBJ1-4; 10 nucleotides line up with TRBD1. The sequenced material came from peripheral blood. Here the CDR3 DNA reads TGCGCCAGCAGCTTTAGGGGACAGGGGTTCGAAAAACTGTTTTTT. Translating it yields CASSFRGQGFEKLFF.